This T cell receptor (beta chain) derives from a study of graft-versus-host responses after intestinal transplantation. Study details: Those transplanted obtained multivisceral, liver-intestinal, or isolated intestinal grafts. Every recipient underwent anti-thymocyte globulin induction, then tacrolimus and steroids for two to four years.

Study results and limitations: Peak circulating GvH clone levels were associated with early post-transplant HvG declines. Graft-donor T cell macrochimerism in patients accompanied high graft-versus-host to host-versus-graft clonal ratios in allografts.

This CDR3 comprises 17 residues. Germline V CDR1 and CDR2: SGHDT, YYEEEE. After removal of 4 bases from V and 2 bases from J, the junction contained 10 bases not matched to a gene. The protocol was immunoSEQ multiplex PCR, while the TCRdb copy is restricted to in-frame clones and leaves out a portion. The repertoire holds 71,000 or so clones, less than 95% seen once, with roughly 1.3% in the top ten. Only one count was recorded for this clone. The antigen is not known. The chain uses TRBV5-6 and TRBJ2-1, with 9 bases aligning to TRBD2. Sample: unstimulated CD8+ T cells sorted from spleen or lymph node cells, taken before intestinal transplant. The receptor was isolated from a human donor who received an intestinal transplant. CDR3 residues: CASSPGPSGGPYNEQFF. The CDR3, as DNA: TGTGCCAGCAGCCCTGGGCCCAGCGGGGGGCCCTACAATGAGCAGTTCTTC.